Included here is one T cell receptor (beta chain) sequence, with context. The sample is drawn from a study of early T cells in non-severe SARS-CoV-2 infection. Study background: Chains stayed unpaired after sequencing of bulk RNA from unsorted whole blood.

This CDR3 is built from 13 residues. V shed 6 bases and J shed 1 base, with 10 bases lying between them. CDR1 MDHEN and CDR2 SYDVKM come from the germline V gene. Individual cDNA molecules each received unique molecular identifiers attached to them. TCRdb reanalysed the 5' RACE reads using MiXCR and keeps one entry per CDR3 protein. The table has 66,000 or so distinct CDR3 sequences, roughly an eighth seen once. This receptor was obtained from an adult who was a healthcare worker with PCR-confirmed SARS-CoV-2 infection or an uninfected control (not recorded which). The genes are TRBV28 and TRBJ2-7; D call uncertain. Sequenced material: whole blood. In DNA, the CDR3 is TGTGCCAGCAGCCAGCTACCATCCTACGAGCAGTACTTC. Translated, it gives CASSQLPSYEQYF.